This TCR beta chain was found in a study of beta chain features in type 1 diabetes. General observations from the study: Shorter TCRB CDR3s, moderately but significantly so, were found in Type 1 diabetes patients in all four CD4+ subsets. Relative to healthy donors, patients appeared to have naive, central memory and Treg TCRB repertoires that were more similar.

A word on this clone: Its antigen is not known.

The entirety of the isolated RNA underwent reverse transcription, so expressed TCRB transcripts were sequenced. The assay was immunoSEQ multiplex PCR, and TCRdb's table has in-frame clones only and misses some. The sample consists of 600,000 to 750,000 clones, around 12% of them appearing once. Blood was collected once per donor into heparin, averaging about 116 mL. Central memory, naive, regulatory and stem cell-like memory CD4+ cells were sorted by CD45RO/CCR7/CD25/CD127/CD95/CD27. The sequenced sample was naive CD4+ T cells from blood. This receptor was identified in a man aged 25-45 years with type 1 diabetes.

The CDR3 DNA reads as TGTGCCAGCGGGTCCGGTCACCAGAACACTGAAGCTTTCTTT. Its translation is CASGSGHQNTEAFF. The chain carries TRBV9 and TRBJ1-1; D not certain. V lost 7 bases to trimming and J lost 1 base, with 14 bases between them. CDR3 length equals 14 residues. Germline-derived CDR1 and CDR2 are SGDLS and YYNGEE.